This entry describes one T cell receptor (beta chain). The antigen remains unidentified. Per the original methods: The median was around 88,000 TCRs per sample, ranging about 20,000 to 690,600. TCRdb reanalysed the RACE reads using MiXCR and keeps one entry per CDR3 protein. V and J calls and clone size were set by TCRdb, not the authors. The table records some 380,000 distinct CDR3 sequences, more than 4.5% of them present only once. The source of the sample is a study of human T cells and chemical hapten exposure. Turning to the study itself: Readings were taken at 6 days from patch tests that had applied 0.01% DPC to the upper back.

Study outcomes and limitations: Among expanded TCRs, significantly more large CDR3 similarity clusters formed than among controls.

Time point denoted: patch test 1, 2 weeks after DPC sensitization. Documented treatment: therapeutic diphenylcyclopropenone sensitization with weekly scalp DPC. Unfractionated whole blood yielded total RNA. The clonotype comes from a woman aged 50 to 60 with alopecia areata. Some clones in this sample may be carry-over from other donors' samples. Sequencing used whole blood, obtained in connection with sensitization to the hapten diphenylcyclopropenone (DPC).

CDR3 bases: TGTGCCAGCAGCGTAAATCAGGGCTCCTACAATGAGCAGTTCTTC. The encoded protein is CASSVNQGSYNEQFF. The chain couples TRBV9 to TRBJ2-1, with a tentative D call TRBD1 (5 bases). Germline V gene lookup returns CDR1 SGDLS and CDR2 YYNGEE. V was clipped by 1 base and J by 0 bases, with 8 bases between them. This CDR3 spans 15 amino acids.